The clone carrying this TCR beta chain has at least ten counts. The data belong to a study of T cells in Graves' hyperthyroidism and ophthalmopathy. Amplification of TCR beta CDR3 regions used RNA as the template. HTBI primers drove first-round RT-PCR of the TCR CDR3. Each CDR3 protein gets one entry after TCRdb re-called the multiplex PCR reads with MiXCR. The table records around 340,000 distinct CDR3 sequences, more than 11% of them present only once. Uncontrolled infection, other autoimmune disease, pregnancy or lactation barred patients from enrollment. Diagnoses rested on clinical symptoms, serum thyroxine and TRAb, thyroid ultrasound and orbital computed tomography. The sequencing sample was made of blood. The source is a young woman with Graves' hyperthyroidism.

In DNA form, the CDR3 reads TGTGCCACCAGTGGCGCGGGAGGACCCACAGATACGCAGTATTTT. This gives the protein CATSGAGGPTDTQYF. The genes are TRBV24-1 and TRBJ2-3; 8 nucleotides agree with TRBD2. CDR1 and CDR2 (germline): KGHDR, SFDVKD. J was trimmed by 2 bases and V by 5 bases; bases with no gene match: 5. CDR3 length equals 15 residues.